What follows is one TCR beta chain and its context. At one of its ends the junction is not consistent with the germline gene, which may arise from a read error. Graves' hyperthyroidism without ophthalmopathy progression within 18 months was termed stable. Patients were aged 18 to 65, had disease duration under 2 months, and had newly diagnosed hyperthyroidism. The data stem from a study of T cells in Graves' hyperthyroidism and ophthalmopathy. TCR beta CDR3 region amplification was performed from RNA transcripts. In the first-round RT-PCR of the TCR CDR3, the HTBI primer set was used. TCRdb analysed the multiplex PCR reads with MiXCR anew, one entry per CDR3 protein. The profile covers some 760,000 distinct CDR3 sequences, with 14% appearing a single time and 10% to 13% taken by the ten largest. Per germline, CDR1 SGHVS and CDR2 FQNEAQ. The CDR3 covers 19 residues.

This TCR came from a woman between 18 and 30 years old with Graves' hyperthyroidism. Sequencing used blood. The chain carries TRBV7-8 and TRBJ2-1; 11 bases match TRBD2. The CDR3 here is CASSPDTTSGASSYNEQCF. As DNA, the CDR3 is TGTGCCAGCAGCCCGGATACGACTAGCGGGGCAAGCTCCTACAATGAGCAGTGCTTC.